A single T cell receptor (beta chain) is shown here with its context. The data were obtained in a study of T cells in Graves' hyperthyroidism and ophthalmopathy. It was RNA transcripts that yielded the amplified TCR beta CDR3 regions. The HTBI primer set was used in a first-round RT-PCR of the TCR CDR3. TCRdb fed the multiplex PCR reads into MiXCR, producing one record per CDR3 protein. The sample has 300,000 to 450,000 distinct CDR3 sequences, 15% to 20% seen once. The CDR3 has 15 residues. Per the germline V gene, CDR1 is DFQATT and CDR2 is SNEGSKA (reference sequence). V was pared by 2 bases and J by 3 bases, with 5 bases of the junction left unmatched. Based on clinical symptoms, serum thyroxine and TRAb, thyroid ultrasound and orbital computed tomography, diagnoses were reached.

The material sequenced was blood. The TCR sequence derives from a man younger than 30 with Graves' ophthalmopathy. J is TRBJ2-1 and V is TRBV20-1; TRBD1 aligns across 9 bases. The CDR3 DNA sequence: TGCAGTGCTAGACTCCGGGACAGGGACTACAATGAGCAGTTCTTC. Protein product: CSARLRDRDYNEQFF.